This T cell receptor beta chain was profiled in a study of blood T cell repertoires in COVID-19. In the study overall: Samples representing acute and convalescent COVID-19 were sourced from the United States, Italy and Spain. From T cells, B-cell-depleted T cells, or PBMCs came the material, which was cDNA or gDNA.

As handled by the study authors: Amplification from reference gene primers served as the basis for estimated nucleated cell counts. TCRdb's copy holds only in-frame clones and misses some; the assay was immunoSEQ multiplex PCR. The DNA gave D and trimming, while V, J and clone size come from that table. The sample records about 43,000 clones, 70% to 90% being singletons. Material for sequencing was peripheral blood. The TCR sequence derives from a man between 60 and 70 years old with active COVID-19.

CDR3 residues: CASSLELVYGYTF. In nucleotides, the CDR3 is TGTGCCAGCAGCTTAGAGCTCGTCTATGGCTACACCTTC. The chain uses TRBV7-2 and TRBJ1-2; D call uncertain. The germline V and J ends were trimmed by 1 base and 4 bases, with 7 bases remaining between them. Germline V gene lookup returns CDR1 SGHTA and CDR2 FQGNSA. CDR3 length: 13 amino acids.